The 28 T cell receptor beta chains presented below share a single source sample, sequenced in a study of read filtering for tumor transcriptome and immune sequencing. This library used roughly 400 ng RNA and molecular barcoded adaptors spanning alpha/delta and beta/gamma chains. One entry per CDR3 protein, called by TCRdb with MiXCR from the reads. The sample lists hundreds of distinct CDR3 sequences, over 60% occurring once. The material sequenced was a population of CD138-negative cells sorted from bone marrow. Receptors originate from a donor aged 40 or over with multiple myeloma. This table probably holds off-target reads from a library built for another chain.

The chain has TRBV4-1 and TRBJ1-1; no clear D. CDR1 is MGHRA and CDR2 is YSYEKL in the germline V gene. CDR3 size: 14 residues. The V and J ends lost 0 bases and 9 bases respectively, with 14 bases between them. CDR3 protein: CASSQDWGGRQAFF. CDR3 sequence (DNA): TGCGCCAGCAGCCAAGATTGGGGAGGGCGGCAAGCTTTCTTT.

The V gene is TRBV4-1, the J gene TRBJ1-2; 7 nucleotides line up with TRBD1. CDR1 MGHRA and CDR2 YSYEKL come from the germline V gene. The V segment lost 2 bases and the J segment 14 bases; nucleotides outside the gene matches: 5. The CDR3 is 11 residues long. For the CDR3, the DNA is TGCGCCAGCAGCCAATGGGACAGCCCAACCTTC. Its translation is CASSQWDSPTF.

This clonotype was observed a handful of times. The V and J genes are TRBV27 and TRBJ1-1; possibly TRBD1 for D (5 bases). V shed 4 bases and J shed 0 bases, with 12 bases lying between them. The CDR3 runs to 15 residues. Looked up from germline, CDR1 is MNHEY and CDR2 is SMNVEV (reference sequence). This CDR3 reads CASSSRVGMNTEAFF. The CDR3 coding sequence is TGTGCCAGCAGTTCCAGGGTGGGGATGAACACTGAAGCTTTCTTT.

Comment on this clonotype: One end of the junction is discordant with germline, which a read error may explain. This chain connects TRBV19 to TRBJ1-5, with D uncertain. The germline V gene has CDR1 LNHDA and CDR2 SQIVND (reference sequence). The CDR3 is made up of 14 amino acids. The CDR3 DNA sequence: TGTGCCGGTAGTATAACTGGCCGAGGTCAGCCCCAGCATTTT. Its translation: CAGSITGRGQPQHF.

V is TRBV7-8 and J is TRBJ2-1; TRBD2 might be the D (6 bases). The CDR3 has 14 amino acids. Trimming left V 0 bases short and J 8 bases short, with 11 bases between. Germline CDR1 and CDR2: SGHVS and FQNEAQ. CDR3 bases: TGTGCCAGCAGCTTAGCAGGGACTGGGGATGAGCAGTTCTTC. This gives the protein CASSLAGTGDEQFF.

J is TRBJ1-2 and V is TRBV19; maybe TRBD1 (5 bases). Trimming stripped 7 bases from V and 4 bases from J, with 7 bases between. CDR1 LNHDA and CDR2 SQIVND come from the germline V gene (reference sequence). This CDR3 has 11 amino acids. The CDR3 loop is CASTGGYGYTF. The CDR3 DNA reads TGTGCCAGTACTGGGGGCTATGGCTACACCTTC.

This clonotype was picked up a small number of times. The rearrangement joins TRBV6-6 to TRBJ2-1, with TRBD1 identical over 9 bases. CDR3 length: 16 residues. V shed 4 bases, J shed 7 bases, and the junction held 11 bases outside the gene matches. The germline V gene has CDR1 MNHNY and CDR2 SVGAGI (reference sequence). The CDR3 reads CASSSFLGQGLNEQFF. CDR3 nucleotides: TGTGCCAGCAGTTCCTTTCTGGGACAGGGCTTAAATGAGCAGTTCTTC.

This clonotype appeared once. This chain links TRBV5-1 with TRBJ1-1; tentative D call: TRBD1 (5 bases). The CDR3 extends over 14 amino acids. From germline, CDR1 is SGHRS and CDR2 YFSETQ. Trimming removed 4 bases from V and 1 base from J, with 11 bases in between. The CDR3 region is CASSPGTGNTEAFF. In DNA, the CDR3 is TGCGCCAGCAGCCCCGGGACGGGGAACACTGAAGCTTTCTTT.

The gene calls are TRBV4-1 and TRBJ1-6; D is possibly TRBD1 (5 bases). Per the germline V gene, CDR1 is MGHRA and CDR2 is YSYEKL. The CDR3 totals 17 residues. Trimming removed 3 bases from V and 0 bases from J, with 12 bases in between. CDR3 in DNA: TGCGCCAGCAGCCAGGACGGGGGTTTCTCCTATAATTCACCCCTCCACTTT. It specifies CASSQDGGFSYNSPLHF.

The rearrangement links TRBV28 to TRBJ2-1, with TRBD2 matching 11 bases. Per germline, CDR1 MDHEN and CDR2 SYDVKM. Trimming took 5 bases from V and 9 from J; bases not matched to a gene: 6. The CDR3 consists of 14 residues. The CDR3 spells CASSPRLAGTEQFF. The CDR3 DNA sequence: TGTGCCAGCAGTCCTAGACTAGCGGGAACTGAGCAGTTCTTC.

The genes are TRBV28 and TRBJ1-1; D possibly corresponds to TRBD1 (6 bases). The CDR3 loop spans 12 amino acids. Germline CDR1 and CDR2: MDHEN and SYDVKM. The V gene lost 6 bases and the J gene lost 7 bases, with 12 bases spanning the gap. The CDR3 reads CASSLQGNEAFF. Written as DNA, the CDR3 is TGTGCCAGCAGCTTACAGGGTAATGAAGCTTTCTTT.

The J gene is TRBJ2-6, the V gene TRBV19; TRBD1 is a possible D gene (6 bases). V was shortened by 8 bases and J by 1 base, with 6 bases between the two germline ends. Germline-derived CDR1 and CDR2 are LNHDA and SQIVND (reference sequence). The CDR3 has 13 residues. The CDR3 region is CASGQSGANVLTF. The CDR3, as DNA: TGTGCCAGTGGACAGTCTGGGGCCAACGTCCTGACTTTC.

This clonotype was seen a handful of times. V is TRBV20-1 and J is TRBJ2-1; 8 positions agree with TRBD2. CDR3 size: 14 residues. Germline-derived CDR1 and CDR2 are DFQATT and SNEGSKA (reference sequence). J gave up 5 bases and V 0 bases, and 3 bases lay outside the gene matches. The chain's CDR3 is CSARDSGIHNEQFF. CDR3 sequence (DNA): TGCAGTGCTAGAGATAGCGGGATACACAATGAGCAGTTCTTC.

This clonotype was seen just once. This chain connects TRBV29-1 to TRBJ2-3; D gene uncertain. The CDR3 consists of 14 residues. Trimming took 1 base from V and 0 from J, leaving 8 bases between them. CDR1 is SQVTM, CDR2 ANQGSEA, per germline. As DNA, the CDR3 is TGCAGCGTTGAAGCTACCCGGAGCACAGATACGCAGTATTTT. This codes for CSVEATRSTDTQYF.

This clonotype came up once. V usage is TRBV7-6 and J usage is TRBJ1-5; D is ambiguous. This CDR3 is 13 amino acids long. The germline V and J ends were trimmed by 6 bases and 6 bases, with 12 bases remaining between them. The germline V gene has CDR1 SGHVS and CDR2 FNYEAQ. CDR3 nucleotides: TGTGCCAGCAGTCCGTGGATCGGTCAGCCCCAGCATTTT. Translated, it gives CASSPWIGQPQHF. Using reference TRBV7-6 and TRBJ1-5 for the parts outside the CDR3, the full variable domain is GAGVSQSPRYKVTKRGQDVALRCDPISGHVSLYWYRQALGQGPEFLTYFNYEAQQDKSGLPNDRFSAERPEGSISTLTIQRTEQRDSAMYRCASSPWIGQPQHFGDGTRLSIL.

This chain links TRBV20-1 with TRBJ2-7; D call uncertain. Germline V gene lookup returns CDR1 DFQATT and CDR2 SNEGSKA (reference sequence). Trimming left V 5 bases short and J 1 base short, with 9 bases between. The length of the CDR3 is 12 residues. CDR3 sequence reads: CSALQTSYEQYF. For the CDR3, the DNA is TGCAGTGCTCTACAGACGTCCTACGAGCAGTACTTC.

This chain joins TRBV29-1 and TRBJ2-1; D is perhaps TRBD2 (5 bases). Trimming removed 4 bases at V and 7 bases at J, with 17 bases between. Germline lookup yields CDR1 SQVTM and CDR2 ANQGSEA. This CDR3 contains 14 residues. The CDR3 DNA reads as TGCAGCGTTGGTGACTGGAGGACTGAGAATGAGCAGTTCTTC. Translated, it gives CSVGDWRTENEQFF.

The chain couples TRBV4-1 to TRBJ2-1, with D maybe TRBD2 (6 bases). The CDR3 sequence is 16 residues long. Germline lookup yields CDR1 MGHRA and CDR2 YSYEKL. Trimming left V 3 bases short and J 6 bases short, with 18 bases between. The CDR3 sequence: CASSQVGRSRGNEQFF. In DNA form, the CDR3 reads TGCGCCAGCAGCCAGGTTGGGAGGTCGAGGGGCAATGAGCAGTTCTTC.

This clonotype has more than one count but fewer than ten. This chain connects TRBV4-1 to TRBJ2-1; D may be TRBD1 (5 bases). Looked up from germline, CDR1 is MGHRA and CDR2 is YSYEKL. The V end lost 4 bases, the J end lost 9 bases, and 10 bases lay between the germline ends. The CDR3 consists of 12 residues. CDR3 sequence reads: CASSRTGFEQFF. In DNA, the CDR3 is TGCGCCAGCAGCCGAACAGGTTTTGAGCAGTTCTTC.

This clonotype was seen a few times. The chain's CDR3 is CASSSEWGSNGNIYSNQPQHF. Written as DNA, the CDR3 is TGTGCCAGCAGCTCCGAATGGGGATCCAACGGGAACATTTATAGCAATCAGCCCCAGCATTTT. This rearrangement joins TRBV7-6 to TRBJ1-5; no clear D. CDR3 size: 21 residues. Germline loops: CDR1 SGHVS, CDR2 FNYEAQ. With 4 bases removed from V and 0 bases from J, the gap between germline ends came to 28 bases.

The V and J genes are TRBV29-1 and TRBJ1-1; 9 nucleotides align to TRBD1. Germline CDR1 and CDR2: SQVTM and ANQGSEA. Trimming took 2 bases from V and 3 from J; bases not matched to a gene: 1. The CDR3 loop spans 13 amino acids. CDR3 protein: CSVERDRDTEAFF. CDR3 in DNA: TGCAGCGTTGAAAGGGACAGGGACACTGAAGCTTTCTTT. Supplemented by reference TRBV29-1 and TRBJ1-1, the full variable domain reads SAVISQKPSRDICQRGTSLTIQCQVDSQVTMMFWYRQQPGQSLTLIATANQGSEATYESGFVIDKFPISRPNLTFSTLTVSNMSPEDSSIYLCSVERDRDTEAFFGQGTRLTVV.

V usage is TRBV6-2 or TRBV6-3 and J usage is TRBJ2-1; D is ambiguous. CDR1 is MNHEY, CDR2 SVGEGT, per germline. The CDR3 extends over 12 amino acids. V lost 5 bases, J lost 6 bases, and 8 bases lay in between. The CDR3 reads CASSHSANEQFF. The CDR3 DNA reads TGTGCCAGCAGTCACAGCGCCAATGAGCAGTTCTTC.

This chain links TRBV28 with TRBJ1-2; 10 bases align to TRBD1. Germline V gene data show CDR1 as MDHEN and CDR2 as SYDVKM. J lost 8 bases, V lost 10 bases, and 13 bases had no gene match. The CDR3 runs to 14 residues. This chain's CDR3 is CATPSPDRGKGYTF. In nucleotides, the CDR3 is TGTGCCACCCCCTCGCCGGACAGGGGGAAGGGCTACACCTTC.

The DNA for the CDR3 is TGTGCCAGCACCTCAAACGCCGGCTCCTACAATGAGCAGTTCTTC. Its translation is CASTSNAGSYNEQFF. The V and J genes are TRBV7-2 and TRBJ2-1; D gene uncertain. The CDR3 runs to 15 residues. CDR1 is SGHTA and CDR2 is FQGNSA in the germline V gene. V was clipped by 7 bases and J by 0 bases, with 13 bases between them.

This chain connects TRBV29-1 to TRBJ2-6; D unclear. The CDR3 loop spans 14 amino acids. Per the germline V gene, CDR1 is SQVTM and CDR2 is ANQGSEA. Trimming shortened V by 6 bases and J by 0 bases, and 9 bases separated the two germline ends. The CDR3 DNA reads as TGCAGCGTAGGAGAGCCCTCTGGGGCCAACGTCCTGACTTTC. Its protein product is CSVGEPSGANVLTF.

This clonotype was picked up one time. CDR3 DNA sequence: TGCAGTGCTATCAAGGGGCCTCCAGGCGAGCAGTACTTC. It is translated as CSAIKGPPGEQYF. The chain links TRBV20-1 to TRBJ2-7; D perhaps matches TRBD1 (5 bases). The germline gives CDR1 DFQATT, CDR2 SNEGSKA (reference sequence). CDR3 length equals 13 residues. The V and J ends lost 4 bases and 6 bases respectively, with 16 bases between them.

V is TRBV20-1 and J is TRBJ2-1; 9 bases agree with TRBD1. This CDR3 region has 14 residues. The ends lost 0 bases at V and 5 bases at J; junction bases unmatched: 2. CDR1 and CDR2 (germline): DFQATT, SNEGSKA (reference sequence). The CDR3: CSARDGTGNNEQFF. Here the CDR3 DNA reads TGCAGTGCTAGAGACGGGACAGGGAACAATGAGCAGTTCTTC.

This clonotype came up once. V usage is TRBV15 and J usage is TRBJ2-7; no firm D call. From germline, CDR1 is LNHNV and CDR2 YYDKDF (reference sequence). V was cut by 0 bases and J by 3 bases, with 6 bases left in between. The CDR3 sequence is 13 residues long. CDR3 residues: CATSRDPGYEQYF. The CDR3 DNA follows: TGTGCCACCAGCAGAGATCCGGGCTACGAGCAGTACTTC.